This T cell receptor (beta chain) was captured by sequencing in a study of vaccination and CD4 T cells after COVID-19. This clonotype is medium-sized within its sample. Its antigen is undetermined. Germline V CDR1 and CDR2: MDHEN, SYDVKM. The CDR3 spans 15 residues. Trimming stripped 5 bases from V and 8 bases from J, with 21 bases between. Sequencing of the DNA from cultured CD4+ T cells was carried out with the Oncomine TCR Beta short-read assay. In TCRdb, the PCR reads were re-called with MiXCR into one record per CDR3 protein. The sample has roughly 1,500 distinct CDR3 sequences; roughly 10% are singletons. Noted treatment: roughly 11-day PBMC culture with coronavirus spike peptide pools or control peptides (ViraFEST assay). Before the COVID-19 pandemic (2011-2018), CD4+ T cells were obtained from the unexposed donor.

The TCR was taken from a human donor in good health. The chain recombines TRBV28 with TRBJ1-2; the D gene is possibly TRBD1 (5 bases). The sequenced sample consisted of CD4+ T cells from blood, cultured in vitro. The CDR3, as DNA: TGTGCCAGCAGTCCGGGGGACCGGACATTCGACGGCTACACCTTC. Translation: CASSPGDRTFDGYTF.